This section outlines one TCR beta chain sequence together with its context. Its antigen is currently unknown. With 5 bases clipped from V and 4 bases from J, the junction kept 3 bases outside the gene matches. CDR3 length: 14 amino acids. Germline V CDR1 and CDR2: LNHDA, SQIVND (reference sequence). This entry is derived from a study of chemoradiotherapy in HPV16-positive cancers. Study-level information: Candidate HPV-specific T-cell clones and common TCR motifs came from functional assays in a couple of HPV16-positive patients.

Samples were taken several times over chemoradiotherapy. Sequencing was performed with immunoSEQ multiplex PCR; in TCRdb, only in-frame clones are kept and a portion is missing. The data show some 21,000 clones, more than 70% seen once. Study results and limitations: For HPV16-positive patients, expanding HPV-responsive T cells associated with longer recurrence-free survival.

Source: blood, taken from a patient who underwent chemoradiotherapy. This TCR came from a human donor with HPV-associated anogenital cancer. V usage is TRBV19 and J usage is TRBJ2-7, with 12 bases matching TRBD2. The CDR3 spells CASSRTSGMYEQYF. The DNA for the CDR3 is TGTGCCAGTAGTCGGACTAGCGGGATGTACGAGCAGTACTTC.